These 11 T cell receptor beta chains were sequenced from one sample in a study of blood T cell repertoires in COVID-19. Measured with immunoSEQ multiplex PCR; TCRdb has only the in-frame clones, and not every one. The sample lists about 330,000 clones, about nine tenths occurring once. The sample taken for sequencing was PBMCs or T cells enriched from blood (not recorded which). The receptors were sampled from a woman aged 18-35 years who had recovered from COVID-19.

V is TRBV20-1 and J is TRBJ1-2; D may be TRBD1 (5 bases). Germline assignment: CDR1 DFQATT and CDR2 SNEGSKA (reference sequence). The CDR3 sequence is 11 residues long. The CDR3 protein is CIHHGTGGYTF. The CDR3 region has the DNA TGCATACACCACGGGACTGGCGGCTACACCTTC.

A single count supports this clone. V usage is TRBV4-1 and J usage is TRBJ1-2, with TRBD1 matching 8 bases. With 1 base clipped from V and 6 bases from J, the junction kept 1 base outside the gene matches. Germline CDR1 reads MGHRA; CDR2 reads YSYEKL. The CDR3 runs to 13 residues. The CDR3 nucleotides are TGCGCCAGCAGCCAAGTACAGGGGGATGGCTACACCTTC. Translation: CASSQVQGDGYTF.

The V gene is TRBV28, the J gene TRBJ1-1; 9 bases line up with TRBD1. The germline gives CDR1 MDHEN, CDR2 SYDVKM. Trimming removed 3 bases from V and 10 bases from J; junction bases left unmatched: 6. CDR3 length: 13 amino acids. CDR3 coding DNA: TGTGCCAGCAGTTTCTTGGGACAGGGTGGAGCTTTCTTT. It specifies CASSFLGQGGAFF.

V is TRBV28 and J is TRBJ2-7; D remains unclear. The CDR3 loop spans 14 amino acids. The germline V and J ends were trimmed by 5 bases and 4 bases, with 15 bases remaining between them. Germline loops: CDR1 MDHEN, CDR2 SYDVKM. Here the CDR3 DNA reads TGTGCCAGCAGTCCCGAAGAGGAAACTTACGAGCAGTACTTC. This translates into CASSPEEETYEQYF. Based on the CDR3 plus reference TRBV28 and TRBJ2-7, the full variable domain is DVKVTQSSRYLVKRTGEKVFLECVQDMDHENMFWYRQDPGLGLRLIYFSYDVKMKEKGDIPEGYSVSREKKERFSLILESASTNQTSMYLCASSPEEETYEQYFGPGTRLTVT.

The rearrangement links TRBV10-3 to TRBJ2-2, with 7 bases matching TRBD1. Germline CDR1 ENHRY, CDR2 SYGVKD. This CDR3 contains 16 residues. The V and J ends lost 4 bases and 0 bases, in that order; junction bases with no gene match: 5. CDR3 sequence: CAISAPQGANTGELFF. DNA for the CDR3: TGTGCCATCAGTGCACCCCAGGGGGCGAACACCGGGGAGCTGTTTTTT.

Here the CDR3 reads CAWSVRDRTHQPQHF. CDR3 nucleotide sequence: TGTGCCTGGAGTGTACGGGACAGGACCCACCAGCCCCAGCATTTT. This chain links TRBV30 with TRBJ1-5; 8 bases are shared with TRBD1. J gave up 7 bases and V 0 bases, and 8 bases lay outside the gene matches. CDR3 length: 15 amino acids. CDR1 and CDR2 from the germline V gene are GTSNPN and SVGIG (reference sequence).

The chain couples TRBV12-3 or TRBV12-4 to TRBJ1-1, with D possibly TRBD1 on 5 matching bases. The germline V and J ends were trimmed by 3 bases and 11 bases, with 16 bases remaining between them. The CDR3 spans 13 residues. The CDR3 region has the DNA TGTGCCAGCAGTTTGACCCAGGGCTCTGGGGCTTTCTTT. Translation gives CASSLTQGSGAFF.

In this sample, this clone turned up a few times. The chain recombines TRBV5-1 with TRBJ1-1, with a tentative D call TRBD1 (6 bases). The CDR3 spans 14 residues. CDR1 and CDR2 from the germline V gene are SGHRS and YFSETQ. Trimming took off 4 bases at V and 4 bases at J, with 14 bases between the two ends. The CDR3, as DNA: TGCGCCAGCAGCCAATCCTCAGGGGTCACTGAAGCTTTCTTT. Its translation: CASSQSSGVTEAFF. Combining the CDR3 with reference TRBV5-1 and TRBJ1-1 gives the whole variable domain KAGVTQTPRYLIKTRGQQVTLSCSPISGHRSVSWYQQTPGQGLQFLFEYFSETQRNKGNFPGRFSGRQFSNSRSEMNVSTLELGDSALYLCASSQSSGVTEAFFGQGTRLTVV.

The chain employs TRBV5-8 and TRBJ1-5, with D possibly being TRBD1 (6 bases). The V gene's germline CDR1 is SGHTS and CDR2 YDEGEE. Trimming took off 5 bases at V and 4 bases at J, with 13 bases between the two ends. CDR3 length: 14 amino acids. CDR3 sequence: CASSRGTGNQPQHF. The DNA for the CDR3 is TGTGCCAGCAGTAGGGGAACAGGGAATCAGCCCCAGCATTTT.

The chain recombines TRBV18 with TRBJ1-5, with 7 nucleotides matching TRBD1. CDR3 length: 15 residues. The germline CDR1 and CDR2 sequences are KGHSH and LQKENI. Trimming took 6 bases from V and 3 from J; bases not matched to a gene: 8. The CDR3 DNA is TGTGCCAGCTCTTCGGCGACAGGGATCAATCAGCCCCAGCATTTT. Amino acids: CASSSATGINQPQHF. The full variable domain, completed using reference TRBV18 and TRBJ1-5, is NAGVMQNPRHLVRRRGQEARLRCSPMKGHSHVYWYRQLPEEGLKFMVYLQKENIIDESGMPKERFSAEFPKEGPSILRIQQVVRGDSAAYFCASSSATGINQPQHFGDGTRLSIL.

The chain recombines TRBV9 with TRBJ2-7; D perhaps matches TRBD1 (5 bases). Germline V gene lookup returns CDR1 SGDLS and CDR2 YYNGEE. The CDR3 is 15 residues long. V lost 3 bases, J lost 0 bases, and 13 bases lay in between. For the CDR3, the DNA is TGTGCCAGCAGCGAACAGGTAGCCGCCTCCTACGAGCAGTACTTC. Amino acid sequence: CASSEQVAASYEQYF. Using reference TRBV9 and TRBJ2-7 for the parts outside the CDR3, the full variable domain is DSGVTQTPKHLITATGQRVTLRCSPRSGDLSVYWYQQSLDQGLQFLIQYYNGEERAKGNILERFSAQQFPDLHSELNLSSLELGDSALYFCASSEQVAASYEQYFGPGTRLTVT.